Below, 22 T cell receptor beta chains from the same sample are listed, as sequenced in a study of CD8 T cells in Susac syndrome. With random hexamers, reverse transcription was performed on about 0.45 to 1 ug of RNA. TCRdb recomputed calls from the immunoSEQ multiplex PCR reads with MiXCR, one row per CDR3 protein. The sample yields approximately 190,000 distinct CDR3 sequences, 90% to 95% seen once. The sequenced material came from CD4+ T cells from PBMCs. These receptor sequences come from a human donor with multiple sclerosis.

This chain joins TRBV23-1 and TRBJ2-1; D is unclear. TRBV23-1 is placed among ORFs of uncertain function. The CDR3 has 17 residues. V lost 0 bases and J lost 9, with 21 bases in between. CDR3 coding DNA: TGCGCCAGCAGTCAATCGCCCCGATGCCAGTGGCGGAGTGAGCAGTTCTTC. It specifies CASSQSPRCQWRSEQFF.

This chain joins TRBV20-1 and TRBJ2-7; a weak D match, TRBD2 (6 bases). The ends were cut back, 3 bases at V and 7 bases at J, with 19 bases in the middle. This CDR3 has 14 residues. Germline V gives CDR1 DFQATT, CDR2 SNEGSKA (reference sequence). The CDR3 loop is CSARARGEVWEQYF. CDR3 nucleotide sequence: TGCAGTGCTAGGGCCCGAGGGGAGGTGTGGGAGCAGTACTTC.

CDR3 region: CSASPSFKNEQFF. The CDR3 nucleotides are TGCAGTGCTAGTCCTAGTTTTAAGAATGAGCAGTTCTTC. The chain joins TRBV20-1 to TRBJ2-1, with D unresolved. Trimming took 3 bases from V and 7 from J, leaving 13 bases between them. Per the germline V gene, CDR1 is DFQATT and CDR2 is SNEGSKA (reference sequence). The CDR3 is made up of 13 amino acids.

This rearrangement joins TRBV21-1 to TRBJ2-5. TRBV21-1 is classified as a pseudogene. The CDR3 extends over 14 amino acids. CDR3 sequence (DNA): TGTGCCAGCAGCAAAGATAGGTACCAAGAGACCCAGTACTTC. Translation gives CASSKDRYQETQYF.

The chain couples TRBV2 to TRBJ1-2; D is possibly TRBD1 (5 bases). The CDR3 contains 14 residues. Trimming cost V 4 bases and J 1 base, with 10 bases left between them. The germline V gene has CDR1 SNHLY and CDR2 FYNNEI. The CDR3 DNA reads TGTGCCAGCAGTGGACAGAAAGTTAACTATGGCTACACCTTC. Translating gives CASSGQKVNYGYTF.

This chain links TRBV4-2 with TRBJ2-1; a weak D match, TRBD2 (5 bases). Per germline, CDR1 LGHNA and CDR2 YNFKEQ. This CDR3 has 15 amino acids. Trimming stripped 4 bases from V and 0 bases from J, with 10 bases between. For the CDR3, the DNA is TGTGCCAGCAGCCTTATGGGGAGCTCCTACAATGAGCAGTTCTTC. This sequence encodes CASSLMGSSYNEQFF.

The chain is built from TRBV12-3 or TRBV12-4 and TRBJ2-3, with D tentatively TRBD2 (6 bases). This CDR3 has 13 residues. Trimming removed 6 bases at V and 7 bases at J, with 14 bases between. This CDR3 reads CASRPGGVHTQYF. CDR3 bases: TGTGCCAGCAGGCCTGGCGGGGTCCATACGCAGTATTTT.

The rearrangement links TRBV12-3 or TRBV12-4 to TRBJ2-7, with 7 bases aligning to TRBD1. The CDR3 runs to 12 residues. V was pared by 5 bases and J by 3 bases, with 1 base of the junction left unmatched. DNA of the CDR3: TGTGCCAGCAGTCGGACAGGCTACGAGCAGTACTTC. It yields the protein CASSRTGYEQYF.

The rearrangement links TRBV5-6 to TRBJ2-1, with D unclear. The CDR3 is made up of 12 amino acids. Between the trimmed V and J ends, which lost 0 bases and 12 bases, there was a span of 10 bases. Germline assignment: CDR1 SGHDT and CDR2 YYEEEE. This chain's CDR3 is CASSLARFRQFF. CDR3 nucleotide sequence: TGTGCCAGCAGCTTGGCCCGTTTTAGGCAGTTCTTC.

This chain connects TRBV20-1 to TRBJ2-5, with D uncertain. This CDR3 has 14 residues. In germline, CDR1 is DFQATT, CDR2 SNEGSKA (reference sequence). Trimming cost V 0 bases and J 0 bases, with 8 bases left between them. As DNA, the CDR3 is TGCAGTGCTAGAGATAATTACTACCAAGAGACCCAGTACTTC. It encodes CSARDNYYQETQYF.

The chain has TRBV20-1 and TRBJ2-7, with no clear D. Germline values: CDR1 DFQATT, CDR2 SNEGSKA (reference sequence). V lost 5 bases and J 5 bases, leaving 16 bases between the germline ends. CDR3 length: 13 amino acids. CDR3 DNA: TGCAGTGCTTGTAGCTTTGCTCGGAACGAGCAGTACTTC. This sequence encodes CSACSFARNEQYF.

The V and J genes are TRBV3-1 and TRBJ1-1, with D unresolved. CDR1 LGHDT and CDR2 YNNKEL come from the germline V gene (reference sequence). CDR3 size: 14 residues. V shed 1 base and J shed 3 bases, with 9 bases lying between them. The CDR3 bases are TGTGCCAGCAGCCAAGCGGGGATGGACACTGAAGCTTTCTTT. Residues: CASSQAGMDTEAFF.

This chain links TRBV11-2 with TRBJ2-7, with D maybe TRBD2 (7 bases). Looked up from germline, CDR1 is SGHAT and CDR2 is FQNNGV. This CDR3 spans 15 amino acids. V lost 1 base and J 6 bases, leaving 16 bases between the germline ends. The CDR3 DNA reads TGTGCCAGCAGCTTAGGGTTAGGGGGGGACTTCGAGCAGTACTTC. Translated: CASSLGLGGDFEQYF.

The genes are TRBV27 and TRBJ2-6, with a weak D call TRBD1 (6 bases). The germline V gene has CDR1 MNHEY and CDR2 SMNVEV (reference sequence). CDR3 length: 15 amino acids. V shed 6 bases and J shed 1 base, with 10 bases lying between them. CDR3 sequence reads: CASRARGSGANVLTF. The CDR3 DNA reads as TGTGCCAGCAGGGCTAGGGGGTCTGGGGCCAACGTCCTGACTTTC.

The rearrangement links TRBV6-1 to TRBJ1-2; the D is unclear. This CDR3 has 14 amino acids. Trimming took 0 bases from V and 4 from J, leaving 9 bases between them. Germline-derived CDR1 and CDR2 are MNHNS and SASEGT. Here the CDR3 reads CASSEARKLYGYTF. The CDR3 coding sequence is TGTGCCAGCAGTGAAGCGCGGAAGCTCTATGGCTACACCTTC.

As DNA, the CDR3 is TGCAGTGCTGGCACGGGGCTCAATCAGCCCCAGCATTTT. Translated: CSAGTGLNQPQHF. The chain couples TRBV20-1 to TRBJ1-5, with D perhaps TRBD1 (5 bases). Germline V gene sequence: CDR1 DFQATT, CDR2 SNEGSKA (reference sequence). This CDR3 spans 13 amino acids. The V end was cut by 5 bases, the J end by 3 bases, with 11 bases between.

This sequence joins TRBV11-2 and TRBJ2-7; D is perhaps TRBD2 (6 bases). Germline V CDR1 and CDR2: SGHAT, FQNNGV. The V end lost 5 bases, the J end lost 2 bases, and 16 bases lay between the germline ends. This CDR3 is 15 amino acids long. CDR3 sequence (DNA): TGTGCCAGCAGCCCCGTCGTGGGAGGACCCTACGAGCAGTACTTC. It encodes CASSPVVGGPYEQYF.

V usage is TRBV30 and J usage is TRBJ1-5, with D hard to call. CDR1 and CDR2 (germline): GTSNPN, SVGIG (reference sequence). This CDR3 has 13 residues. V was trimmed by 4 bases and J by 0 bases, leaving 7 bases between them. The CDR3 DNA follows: TGTGCCTGGAACGGGGATAGCAATCAGCCCCAGCATTTT. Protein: CAWNGDSNQPQHF.

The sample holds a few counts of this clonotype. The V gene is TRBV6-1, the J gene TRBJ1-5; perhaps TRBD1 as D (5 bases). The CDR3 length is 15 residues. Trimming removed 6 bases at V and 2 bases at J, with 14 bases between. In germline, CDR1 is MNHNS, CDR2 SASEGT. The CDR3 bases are TGTGCCAGCAGACAGCTCCAGACAGGCAATCAGCCCCAGCATTTT. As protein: CASRQLQTGNQPQHF.

CDR3 sequence reads: CASSPHLYNEQFF. In nucleotides, the CDR3 is TGTGCCAGCAGCCCGCATTTATACAATGAGCAGTTCTTC. The chain has TRBV6-2 or TRBV6-3 and TRBJ2-1; D unclear. In germline, CDR1 is MNHEY, CDR2 SVGEGT. Trimming took 6 bases from V and 4 from J, leaving 10 bases between them. The CDR3 totals 13 residues.

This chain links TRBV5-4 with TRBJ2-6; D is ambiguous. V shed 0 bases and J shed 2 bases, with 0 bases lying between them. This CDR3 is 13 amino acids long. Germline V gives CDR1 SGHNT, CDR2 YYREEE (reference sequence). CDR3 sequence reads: CASSLAGANVLTF. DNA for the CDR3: TGTGCCAGCAGCTTGGCTGGGGCCAACGTCCTGACTTTC. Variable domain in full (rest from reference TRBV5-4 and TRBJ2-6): ETGVTQSPTHLIKTRGQQVTLRCSSQSGHNTVSWYQQALGQGPQFIFQYYREEENGRGNFPPRFSGLQFPNYSSELNVNALELDDSALYLCASSLAGANVLTFGAGSRLTVL.

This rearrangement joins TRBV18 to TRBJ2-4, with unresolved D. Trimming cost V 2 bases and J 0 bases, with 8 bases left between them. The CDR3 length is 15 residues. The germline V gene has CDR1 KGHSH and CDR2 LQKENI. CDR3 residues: CASSPAILAKNIQYF. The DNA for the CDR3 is TGTGCCAGCTCACCAGCCATACTAGCCAAAAACATTCAGTACTTC.